This TCR beta chain was found in a study of beta chain features in type 1 diabetes. Study outcomes and limitations: Among all four CD4+ subsets, Type 1 diabetes patients had TCRB CDR3s that were moderately but significantly shorter.

This clone appeared a few times. What it recognizes is unknown. The isolated RNA, all of it, was reverse transcribed, so expressed TCRB transcripts were what got sequenced. Assay used: immunoSEQ multiplex PCR; TCRdb lists only in-frame clones, some missing. The table records over 600,000 clones, 9.5% to 15% of them present only once. The length of the CDR3 is 15 residues. The germline gives CDR1 SGHTA, CDR2 FQGNSA. The V segment lost 1 base and the J segment 4 bases; nucleotides outside the gene matches: 6. The receptor was derived from a young man with type 1 diabetes. The rearrangement links TRBV7-2 to TRBJ1-1, with TRBD1 matching 7 bases. Sequencing input: naive CD4+ T cells from blood. The CDR3 loop is CASSLVQGWITEAFF. The CDR3 region has the DNA TGTGCCAGCAGCTTAGTACAGGGGTGGATCACTGAAGCTTTCTTT.